This T cell receptor beta chain was sequenced for a study of vaccination effects on CD4 cells after COVID-19. Antigen-specific CD4+ T cells expanded by the ViraFEST assay with viral peptide pools were then sequenced. Culturing for more than eight days preceded CD4+ T cell isolation. Documented for the person is a PCR-confirmed SARS-CoV-2 infection occurring between March and December 2020. The germline gives CDR1 SGHRS, CDR2 YFSETQ. The CDR3 spans 16 residues. V was cut by 0 bases and J by 3 bases, with 16 bases left in between. The table came from immunoSEQ multiplex PCR; TCRdb's copy has only in-frame clones and leaves some out. The data show approximately 38,000 clones, roughly 73% seen once. A remark on this clone: Its target is not known.

The sequencing here drew on CD4+ T cells from PBMCs cultured with a peptide pool, taken before COVID-19 vaccination. The sequence was collected from a human donor who had a prior SARS-CoV-2 infection. The chain couples TRBV5-1 to TRBJ2-7; TRBD2 might be the D (6 bases). The CDR3 reads CASSLAWGERDYEQYF. In nucleotides, the CDR3 is TGCGCCAGCAGCTTGGCCTGGGGGGAAAGGGACTACGAGCAGTACTTC.